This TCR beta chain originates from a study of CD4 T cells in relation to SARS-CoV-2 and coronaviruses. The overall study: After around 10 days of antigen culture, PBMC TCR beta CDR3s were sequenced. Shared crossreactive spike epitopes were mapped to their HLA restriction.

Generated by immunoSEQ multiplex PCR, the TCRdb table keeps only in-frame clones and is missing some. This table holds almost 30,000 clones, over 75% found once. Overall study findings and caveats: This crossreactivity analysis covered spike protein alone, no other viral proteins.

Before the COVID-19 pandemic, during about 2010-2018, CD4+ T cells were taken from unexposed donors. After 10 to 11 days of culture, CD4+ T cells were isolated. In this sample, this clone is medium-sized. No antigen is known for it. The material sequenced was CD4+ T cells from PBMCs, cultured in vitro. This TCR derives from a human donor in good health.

The CDR3 loop is CASARLVGKNIQYF. CDR3 sequence (DNA): TGTGCCAGCGCCCGACTAGTTGGCAAAAACATTCAGTACTTC. The V gene is TRBV2, the J gene TRBJ2-4, with a weak D call TRBD2 (6 bases). Trimming took off 8 bases at V and 3 bases at J, with 14 bases between the two ends. CDR3 length: 14 residues. Germline V CDR1 and CDR2: SNHLY, FYNNEI.